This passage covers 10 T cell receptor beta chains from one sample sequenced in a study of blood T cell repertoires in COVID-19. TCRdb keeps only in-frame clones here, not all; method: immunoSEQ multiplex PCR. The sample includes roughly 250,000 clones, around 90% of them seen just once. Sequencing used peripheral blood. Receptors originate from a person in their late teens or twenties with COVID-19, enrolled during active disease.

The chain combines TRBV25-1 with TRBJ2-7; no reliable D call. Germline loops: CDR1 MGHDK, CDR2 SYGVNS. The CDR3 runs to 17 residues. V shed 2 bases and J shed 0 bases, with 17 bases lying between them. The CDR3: CASSENPLSDISYEQYF. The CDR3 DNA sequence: TGTGCCAGCAGTGAAAATCCCCTTTCCGACATCTCCTACGAGCAGTACTTC.

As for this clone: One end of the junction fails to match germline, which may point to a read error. The CDR3 region is CANSFETSGSSTYEQYF. The CDR3 DNA reads TGTGCCAACAGCTTTGAGACTAGCGGGAGTAGTACCTACGAGCAGTACTTC. The chain uses TRBV5-5 and TRBJ2-7; 12 nucleotides align to TRBD2. Germline values: CDR1 SGHKS, CDR2 YYEKEE (reference sequence). The CDR3 loop spans 17 amino acids. The entire variable domain, with the rest obtained from reference TRBV5-5 and TRBJ2-7, is as follows: DAGVTQSPTHLIKTRGQQVTLRCSPISGHKSVSWYQQVLGQGPQFIFQYYEKEERGRGNFPDRFSARQFPNYSSELNVNALLLGDSALYLCANSFETSGSSTYEQYFGPGTRLTVT.

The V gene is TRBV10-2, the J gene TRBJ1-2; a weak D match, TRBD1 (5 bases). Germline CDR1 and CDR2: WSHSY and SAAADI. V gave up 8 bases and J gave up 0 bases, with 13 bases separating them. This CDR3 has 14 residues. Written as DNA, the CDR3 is TGCGCCAGCGGGGGGGACGGATCTAACTATGGCTACACCTTC. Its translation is CASGGDGSNYGYTF.

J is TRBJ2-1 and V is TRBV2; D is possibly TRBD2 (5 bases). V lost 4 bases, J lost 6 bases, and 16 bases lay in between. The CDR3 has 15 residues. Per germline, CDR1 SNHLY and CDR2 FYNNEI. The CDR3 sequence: CASSVGWEPRNEQFF. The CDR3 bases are TGTGCCAGCAGTGTAGGGTGGGAGCCCCGCAATGAGCAGTTCTTC.

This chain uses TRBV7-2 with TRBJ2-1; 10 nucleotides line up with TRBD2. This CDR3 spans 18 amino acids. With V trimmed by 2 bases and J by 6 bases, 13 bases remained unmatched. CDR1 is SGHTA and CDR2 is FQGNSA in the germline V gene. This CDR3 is CASSLKWGTSGAANEQFF. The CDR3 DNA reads TGTGCCAGCAGCTTAAAATGGGGCACTAGCGGGGCAGCCAATGAGCAGTTCTTC.

The CDR3, as DNA: TGTGCCAGCAGCTTAGCTTTTACTTTCTACGAGCAGTACTTC. Translated: CASSLAFTFYEQYF. The chain has TRBV7-8 and TRBJ2-7; D ambiguous. The CDR3 has 14 amino acids. CDR1 and CDR2 from the germline V gene are SGHVS and FQNEAQ. V shed 0 bases and J shed 3 bases, with 9 bases lying between them.

The CDR3, as DNA: TGTGCCAGCAGAAGCGGGACTAGCACCGGGGAGCTGTTTTTT. Its translation is CASRSGTSTGELFF. The chain combines TRBV27 with TRBJ2-2; 8 nucleotides match TRBD2. Per the germline V gene, CDR1 is MNHEY and CDR2 is SMNVEV (reference sequence). CDR3 size: 14 residues. J gave up 4 bases and V 6 bases, and 4 bases lay outside the gene matches.

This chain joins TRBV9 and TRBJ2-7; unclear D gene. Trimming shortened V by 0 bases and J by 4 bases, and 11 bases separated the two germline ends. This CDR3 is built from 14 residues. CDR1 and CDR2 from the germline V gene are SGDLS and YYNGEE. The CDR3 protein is CASSVDSPLYEQYF. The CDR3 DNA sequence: TGTGCCAGCAGCGTAGATTCCCCGCTATACGAGCAGTACTTC.

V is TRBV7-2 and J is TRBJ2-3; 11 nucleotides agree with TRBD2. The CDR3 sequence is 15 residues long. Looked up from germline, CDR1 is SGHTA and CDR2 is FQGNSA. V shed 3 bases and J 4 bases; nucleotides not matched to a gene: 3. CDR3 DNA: TGTGCCAGCAGCTTGACTAGCGGGAATGCAGATACGCAGTATTTT. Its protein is CASSLTSGNADTQYF.

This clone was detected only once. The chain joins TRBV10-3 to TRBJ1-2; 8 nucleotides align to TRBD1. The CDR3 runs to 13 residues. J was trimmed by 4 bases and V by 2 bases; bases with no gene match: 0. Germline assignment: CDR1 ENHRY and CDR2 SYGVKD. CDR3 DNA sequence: TGTGCCATCAGTGAGGGACAGGGCTATGGCTACACCTTC. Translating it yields CAISEGQGYGYTF.